This T cell receptor beta chain was observed in a study of T cells after yellow fever vaccination. Points from the study as a whole: Shared CD4/CD8 clonotypes were a small share, likely from convergent recombination.

In germline, CDR1 is LGHDT, CDR2 YNNKEL (reference sequence). The CDR3 covers 15 residues. Trimming cost V 1 base and J 8 bases, with 12 bases left between them. As regards this clonotype: The antigen remains unidentified.

TCRdb used MiXCR to reprocess the 5' RACE reads, holding one entry per CDR3 protein. The profile shows some 300,000 distinct CDR3 sequences, about 10% of them singletons. The chain joins TRBV3-1 to TRBJ1-6; D remains ambiguous. Material: CD4+ T cells sorted from PBMCs, obtained 5 days after the yellow fever booster vaccination. The TCR sequence derives from a man aged 18 to 35 who received the YFV17D yellow fever vaccine. CDR3 DNA sequence: TGTGCCAGCAGCCAAGGATGGGTGAGGGATTCACCCCTCCACTTT. It translates to CASSQGWVRDSPLHF.